This TCR beta chain was recovered during a study of blood T cell repertoires in COVID-19. Study-wide background: Samples taken during acute and convalescent COVID-19 were collected in the United States, Italy and Spain. The cDNA or gDNA used as material had been derived from T cells, B-cell-depleted T cells, or PBMCs.

Original methodology: Amplification of reference gene primers was used by the study to estimate nucleated cell counts. The repertoire was sequenced with immunoSEQ multiplex PCR; TCRdb's copy has only in-frame clones and lacks some. V, J and clone size derive from that table, while D and trimming were established from the DNA sequence. The sample carries roughly 140,000 clones, over 75% recorded once. CDR3 length: 16 residues. V was clipped by 4 bases and J by 8 bases, with 23 bases between them. The source of this sequence is a man aged 50-60 years with acute or convalescent COVID-19. Input material: peripheral blood. The gene calls are TRBV23-1 and TRBJ1-2; D gene uncertain. Being an ORF, TRBV23-1 has a function that is uncertain. CDR3 residues: CASSRPREPPLGGYTF. CDR3 sequence (DNA): TGCGCCAGCAGTCGCCCCCGTGAACCCCCCCTAGGAGGCTACACCTTC.